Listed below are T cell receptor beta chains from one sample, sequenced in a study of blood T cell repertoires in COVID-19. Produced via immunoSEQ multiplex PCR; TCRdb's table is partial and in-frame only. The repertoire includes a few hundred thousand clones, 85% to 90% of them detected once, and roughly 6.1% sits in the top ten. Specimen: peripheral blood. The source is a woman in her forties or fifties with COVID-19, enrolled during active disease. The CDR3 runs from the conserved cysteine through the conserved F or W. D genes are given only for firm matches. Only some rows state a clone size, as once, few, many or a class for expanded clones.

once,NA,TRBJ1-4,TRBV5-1,TGCGCCAGCAGCTATACCCCCGGGACTGCTGAAAAACTGTTTTTT,CASSYTPGTAEKLFF
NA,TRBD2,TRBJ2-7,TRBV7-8,TGTGCCAGCAGCTGGACAGCGGGAGGGCCTAAAGAGCAGTACTTC,CASSWTAGGPKEQYF
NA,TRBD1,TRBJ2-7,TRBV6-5,TGTGCCAGCAGGCCCGGGACAGGGTTCTACGAGCAGTACTTC,CASRPGTGFYEQYF
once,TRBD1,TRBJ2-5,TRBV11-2,TGTGCCAGCAGCCTAGAGGACAGGAGACAAGAGACCCAGTACTTC,CASSLEDRRQETQYF
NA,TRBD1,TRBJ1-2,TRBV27,TGTGCCAGCAGTAGGGAACAGGGGGCGCGACGTTATGGCTACACCTTC,CASSREQGARRYGYTF
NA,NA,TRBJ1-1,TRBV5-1,TGCGCCAGCAGCACCGTAGATTTGAACACTGAAGCTTTCTTT,CASSTVDLNTEAFF
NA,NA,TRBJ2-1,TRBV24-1,TGTGCCACCAGTGATTGGAGGGACAGTAATGAGCAGTTCTTC,CATSDWRDSNEQFF
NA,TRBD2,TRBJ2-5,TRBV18,TGTGCCAGCTCATTAGGACTAGCGGGCGTAGGTCAAGAGACCCAGTACTTC,CASSLGLAGVGQETQYF
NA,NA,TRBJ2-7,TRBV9,TGTGCCAGCAGCAAGCGGTCTCGCTCCTACGAGCAGTACTTC,CASSKRSRSYEQYF
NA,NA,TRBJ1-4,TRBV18,TGTGCCAGCTCACCAGAAGACTATTTGAAAATACGTGAAAAACTGTTTTTT,CASSPEDYLKIREKLFF